This is a list of T cell receptor beta chains from one sample in a study of T cell responses to AZD1222 COVID-19 vaccine. Clones were sequenced by immunoSEQ multiplex PCR, and TCRdb holds only the in-frame ones, with some missing. Among around 67,000 clones listed, about four fifths were seen once. Sample: peripheral blood, taken on day 0 of AZD1222 vaccination. The receptors were gathered from an adult in good health. The CDR3 runs from the conserved cysteine through the conserved F or W. D genes are given only for firm matches. Size is stated for part of the rows, as once, few or many counts, or as a class when the clone is expanded.

cdr3_length: 15; j_call: TRBJ1-4; clone_size: -; v_call: TRBV12-5; d_call: TRBD1; cdr3_nt: TGTGCTAGTGCCGCCCGGACAGGGGGGAATGAAAAACTGTTTTTT; cdr3_aa: CASAARTGGNEKLFF
cdr3_length: 17; j_call: TRBJ2-3; clone_size: -; v_call: TRBV11-2; d_call: -; cdr3_nt: TGTGCCAGCAGCTCAACCGACCTAGCGAGAAGTGCAGATACGCAGTATTTT; cdr3_aa: CASSSTDLARSADTQYF
cdr3_length: 13; j_call: TRBJ1-2; clone_size: -; v_call: TRBV29-1; d_call: -; cdr3_nt: TGCAGCGTTGACAGGCGGATTACCTATGGCTACACCTTC; cdr3_aa: CSVDRRITYGYTF
cdr3_length: 11; j_call: TRBJ2-7; clone_size: few; v_call: TRBV18; d_call: -; cdr3_nt: TGTGCCAGCTCACCATCGGACGAGCAGTACTTC; cdr3_aa: CASSPSDEQYF
cdr3_length: 11; j_call: TRBJ2-1; clone_size: few; v_call: TRBV18; d_call: -; cdr3_nt: TGTGCCAGCTCACCCCGCGAGGAGCAGTTCTTC; cdr3_aa: CASSPREEQFF
cdr3_length: 15; j_call: TRBJ2-2; clone_size: -; v_call: TRBV6-2/TRBV6-3; d_call: TRBD1; cdr3_nt: TGTGCCAGCAGTTCAGGGGGCGTAGAAACCGGGGAGCTGTTTTTT; cdr3_aa: CASSSGGVETGELFF
cdr3_length: 14; j_call: TRBJ1-6; clone_size: few; v_call: TRBV4-2; d_call: -; cdr3_nt: TGTGCCAGCAGCCAATCTCAGCGGGGCTCACCCCTCCACTTT; cdr3_aa: CASSQSQRGSPLHF
cdr3_length: 16; j_call: TRBJ1-4; clone_size: -; v_call: TRBV19; d_call: -; cdr3_nt: TGTGCCAGTAGGAGCCCAAAAAGCGCAACTAATGAAAAACTGTTTTTT; cdr3_aa: CASRSPKSATNEKLFF
cdr3_length: 13; j_call: TRBJ1-2; clone_size: -; v_call: TRBV6-5; d_call: -; cdr3_nt: TGTGCCAGCAGTTACTCAGGGGACGGGGGCTACACCTTC; cdr3_aa: CASSYSGDGGYTF
cdr3_length: 15; j_call: TRBJ2-5; clone_size: -; v_call: TRBV5-1; d_call: TRBD1; cdr3_nt: TGCGCCAGCAGCTTGGGGGACAGGGAGGGAGAGACCCAGTACTTC; cdr3_aa: CASSLGDREGETQYF
cdr3_length: 15; j_call: TRBJ2-7; clone_size: -; v_call: TRBV6-5; d_call: -; cdr3_nt: TGTGCCAGCAGTTACGACAGAGAACCCTCCTACGAGCAGTACTTC; cdr3_aa: CASSYDREPSYEQYF
cdr3_length: 12; j_call: TRBJ1-6; clone_size: -; v_call: TRBV7-2; d_call: -; cdr3_nt: TGTGCCAGCAGCTTTCGTAATTCACCCCTCCACTTT; cdr3_aa: CASSFRNSPLHF
cdr3_length: 16; j_call: TRBJ1-6; clone_size: -; v_call: TRBV6-2/TRBV6-3; d_call: -; cdr3_nt: TGTGCCAGCAGTAACACCCCCGGACAAGCTAATTCACCCCTCCACTTT; cdr3_aa: CASSNTPGQANSPLHF